This T cell receptor beta chain derives from a study of Ad26.COV2.S vaccination and SARS-CoV-2 variants. Notes on this clone: The antigen is unknown.

Germline V lookup: CDR1 SGHRS, CDR2 YFSETQ. CDR3 size: 16 residues. V was trimmed by 4 bases and J by 0 bases, leaving 11 bases between them. The sample's treatment: around 19 received Ad26.COV2.S at low or high dose, single or two shots; 5 received placebo; per-sample allocation not given. Collection of samples fell on day 63 after the first vaccine or placebo injection. The protocol was immunoSEQ multiplex PCR, while the TCRdb copy is restricted to in-frame clones and leaves out a portion. The profile shows a few hundred thousand clones, around nine tenths of them singletons. Study findings and constraints: Estimates derived from TCR breadth and depth analyses may have underestimated total T cell responses.

This chain uses TRBV5-1 with TRBJ2-6; D possibly corresponds to TRBD2 (6 bases). The sequencing here drew on peripheral blood, taken in a trial of Ad26.COV2.S vaccine versus placebo. The receptor's source is a person between 18 and 65 years old who received the Ad26.COV2.S COVID-19 vaccine or a placebo. CDR3 in amino acids: CASSPGVSSGANVLTF. DNA for the CDR3: TGCGCCAGCAGCCCGGGGGTTAGCTCTGGGGCCAACGTCCTGACTTTC.